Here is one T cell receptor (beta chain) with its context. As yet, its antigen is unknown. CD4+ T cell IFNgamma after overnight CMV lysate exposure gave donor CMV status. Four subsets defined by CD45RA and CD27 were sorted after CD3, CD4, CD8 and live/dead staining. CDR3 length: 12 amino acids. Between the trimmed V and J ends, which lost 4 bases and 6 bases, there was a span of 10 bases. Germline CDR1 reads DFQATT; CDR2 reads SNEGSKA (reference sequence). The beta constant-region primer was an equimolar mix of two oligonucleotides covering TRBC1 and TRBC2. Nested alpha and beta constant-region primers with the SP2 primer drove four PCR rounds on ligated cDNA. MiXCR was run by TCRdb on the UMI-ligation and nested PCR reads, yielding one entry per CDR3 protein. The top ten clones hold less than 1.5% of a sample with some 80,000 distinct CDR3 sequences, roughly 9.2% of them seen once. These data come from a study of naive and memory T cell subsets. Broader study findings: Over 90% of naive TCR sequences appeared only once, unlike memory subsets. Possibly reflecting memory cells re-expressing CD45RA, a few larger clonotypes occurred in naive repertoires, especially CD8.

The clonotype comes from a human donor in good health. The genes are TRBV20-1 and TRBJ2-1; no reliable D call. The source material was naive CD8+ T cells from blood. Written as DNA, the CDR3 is TGCAGTGCTATACTTGTCGGCAATGAGCAGTTCTTC. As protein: CSAILVGNEQFF.